The 19 T cell receptor beta chains listed next were all sequenced from one sample in a study of T cells in Graves' hyperthyroidism and ophthalmopathy (dated by TCRdb to between 2018 and 2020). Receptor libraries were prepared by multiplex PCR. Data came from an Illumina HiSeq 2000. The TCR beta CDR3 regions were amplified from RNA transcripts. For the first round of RT-PCR on the TCR CDR3, the HTBI primer set was used together with the Qiagen OneStep RT-PCR kit. TCRdb applied fastp at Q25 and MiXCR to the public reads, then kept only in-frame beta chains. Rows with a matching CDR3 protein are joined into one entry that keeps the most common DNA and genes. The sample contains hundreds of thousands of distinct CDR3 sequences, 14% to 15% of them found a single time. Over 10% of the sample goes to the ten largest clones. Sequencing used blood. The receptor source for this set is a man between 18 and 29 years old with Graves' ophthalmopathy.

This clonotype was seen repeatedly, ten times or more. The V and J genes are TRBV20-1 and TRBJ2-7; D is possibly TRBD1 (5 bases). Trimming took 6 bases from V and 4 from J, leaving 19 bases between them. The CDR3 runs to 14 residues. Germline values: CDR1 DFQATT, CDR2 SNEGSKA (reference sequence). This CDR3 is CSAPLQENLYEQYF. For the CDR3, the DNA is TGCAGTGCCCCATTACAGGAGAACCTATACGAGCAGTACTTC.

This clonotype came up many times. This chain uses TRBV7-6 with TRBJ2-5, with TRBD1 as a possible D gene (6 bases). V gave up 3 bases and J gave up 5 bases, with 22 bases separating them. The CDR3 extends over 17 amino acids. CDR1 is SGHVS and CDR2 is FNYEAQ in the germline V gene. The chain's CDR3 is CASSLGQAYPVGETQYF. The CDR3 DNA is TGTGCCAGCAGCTTGGGACAAGCGTACCCCGTAGGGGAGACCCAGTACTTC.

This clonotype was seen more than once but under ten times. V gene TRBV6-6 combines with J gene TRBJ1-2, with D perhaps TRBD1 (5 bases). This CDR3 is 14 amino acids long. Germline V gene sequence: CDR1 MNHNY, CDR2 SVGAGI (reference sequence). V lost 1 base, J lost 5 bases, and 11 bases lay in between. The CDR3 DNA follows: TGTGCCAGCAGTTACTTGGGACCGCCTTATGGCTACACCTTC. The encoded protein is CASSYLGPPYGYTF.

The gene calls are TRBV30 and TRBJ2-7; D is ambiguous. Germline V gene sequence: CDR1 GTSNPN, CDR2 SVGIG (reference sequence). V lost 2 bases and J lost 2, with 16 bases in between. The CDR3 runs 15 residues. For the CDR3, the DNA is TGTGCCTGGAGTCGGAAACTGACAAGTACCTACGAGCAGTACTTC. Amino acid sequence: CAWSRKLTSTYEQYF.

This clonotype was observed at least ten times. V and J are TRBV11-2 and TRBJ2-2; D not certain. Germline values: CDR1 SGHAT, CDR2 FQNNGV. This CDR3 has 13 amino acids. V was shortened by 2 bases and J by 3 bases, with 4 bases between the two germline ends. The CDR3 bases are TGTGCCAGCAGCTTAACATACACCGGGGAGCTGTTTTTT. It is translated as CASSLTYTGELFF.

This clonotype was seen many times. J is TRBJ1-5 and V is TRBV6-1, with 7 bases lining up with TRBD1. V was pared by 4 bases and J by 0 bases, with 15 bases of the junction left unmatched. Germline loops: CDR1 MNHNS, CDR2 SASEGT. The CDR3 loop spans 19 amino acids. CDR3: CASSAPPLGQANSNQPQHF. In DNA form, the CDR3 reads TGTGCCAGCAGTGCCCCTCCCCTCGGACAGGCTAATAGCAATCAGCCCCAGCATTTT.

Many counts were recorded for this clonotype. The J gene is TRBJ1-4, the V gene TRBV12-3 or TRBV12-4; D gene ambiguous. CDR3 length: 14 residues. Trimming shortened V by 3 bases and J by 2 bases, and 7 bases separated the two germline ends. The CDR3 reads CASSFLTTNEKLFF. The CDR3 nucleotides are TGTGCCAGCAGTTTCCTTACTACTAATGAAAAACTGTTTTTT.

This clonotype was detected ten times or more. V usage is TRBV5-1 and J usage is TRBJ2-7; 11 bases are a match to TRBD2. V dropped 4 bases and J dropped 2; count of bases not matched to a gene: 5. The CDR3 is 15 residues long. CDR1 is SGHRS, CDR2 YFSETQ, per germline. Here the CDR3 DNA reads TGCGCCAGCAGCCAGGGGACTAGCGGAACCTACGAGCAGTACTTC. Protein product: CASSQGTSGTYEQYF.

This clonotype was counted many times. The J gene is TRBJ2-7, the V gene TRBV20-1, with 9 bases aligning to TRBD2. Trimming at V came to 8 bases and at J to 3 bases, leaving 8 bases not matched to a gene. Per germline, CDR1 DFQATT and CDR2 SNEGSKA (reference sequence). CDR3 length: 13 residues. Here the CDR3 reads CSTGLANVYEQYF. The CDR3 nucleotides read TGCAGTACGGGACTAGCCAATGTCTACGAGCAGTACTTC.

The J gene is TRBJ1-5, the V gene TRBV30; 7 bases align to TRBD1. This CDR3 has 13 amino acids. In germline, CDR1 is GTSNPN, CDR2 SVGIG (reference sequence). Trimming at V came to 5 bases and at J to 3 bases, leaving 4 bases not matched to a gene. The CDR3 reads CAWETGVNQPQHF. CDR3 nucleotides: TGTGCCTGGGAAACAGGGGTCAATCAGCCCCAGCATTTT.

The chain recombines TRBV9 with TRBJ2-2; 10 bases fit TRBD1. Germline V lookup: CDR1 SGDLS, CDR2 YYNGEE. V dropped 3 bases and J dropped 5; count of bases not matched to a gene: 4. The CDR3 contains 15 residues. CDR3 region: CASSAGQGGTGELFF. CDR3 nucleotide sequence: TGTGCCAGCAGCGCAGGACAGGGGGGAACCGGGGAGCTGTTTTTT.

The chain's CDR3 is CASSPSGTVGADTQYF. CDR3 sequence (DNA): TGTGCCAGCAGCCCCTCCGGGACGGTGGGGGCAGATACGCAGTATTTT. The gene calls are TRBV11-3 and TRBJ2-3; possibly TRBD1 or TRBD2 for D (5 bases each). The V gene lost 5 bases and the J gene lost 4 bases, with 19 bases spanning the gap. Per germline, CDR1 SGHNT and CDR2 YENEEA. CDR3 length: 16 amino acids.

This clonotype was counted at least ten times. The chain uses TRBV6-1 and TRBJ2-5, with D possibly TRBD1 on 5 matching bases. In germline, CDR1 is MNHNS, CDR2 SASEGT. Trimming took 6 bases from V and 4 from J, leaving 12 bases between them. The CDR3 covers 13 residues. CDR3 loop: CASRRARGETQYF. CDR3 sequence (DNA): TGTGCCAGCAGAAGGGCAAGGGGAGAGACCCAGTACTTC.

This clonotype came up many times. The germline gene is not matched at one end of the junction; a read error may be the cause. This chain joins TRBV27 and TRBJ2-7; 7 nucleotides match TRBD2. CDR1 and CDR2 from the germline V gene are MNHEY and SMNVEV (reference sequence). The CDR3 is 12 residues long. The CDR3 is CASIGRGYEQCF. DNA of the CDR3: TGTGCCAGCATAGGGAGGGGCTACGAGCAGTGCTTC.

This clonotype was observed at least ten times. The rearrangement joins TRBV9 to TRBJ2-7; D gene uncertain. There are 14 residues in the CDR3. Trimming took off 0 bases at V and 6 bases at J, with 13 bases between the two ends. In germline, CDR1 is SGDLS, CDR2 YYNGEE. DNA for the CDR3: TGTGCCAGCAGCGTAGGCCGGTCCCTCTCCGAGCAGTACTTC. As protein: CASSVGRSLSEQYF.

This clonotype was picked up many times. The chain links TRBV5-8 to TRBJ2-3, with 9 bases fitting TRBD2. J was trimmed by 2 bases and V by 1 base; bases with no gene match: 2. Germline-derived CDR1 and CDR2 are SGHTS and YDEGEE. The CDR3 runs 15 residues. CDR3 protein: CASSLTSGYTDTQYF. Here the CDR3 DNA reads TGTGCCAGCAGCTTGACTAGCGGGTACACAGATACGCAGTATTTT.

This clonotype showed up many times. The J gene is TRBJ1-5, the V gene TRBV12-3 or TRBV12-4; a weak D match, TRBD1 (5 bases). V shed 6 bases and J shed 9 bases, with 12 bases lying between them. CDR3 length: 12 amino acids. The CDR3 nucleotides read TGTGCCAGCAGCCCGGGGACGTTGCCCCAGCATTTT. Amino acids: CASSPGTLPQHF.

CDR3 amino acids: CALYPRGVYGYTF. The CDR3 DNA is TGTGCCTTATATCCCCGGGGTGTCTATGGCTACACCTTC. This chain joins TRBV30 and TRBJ1-2, with D uncertain. V was trimmed by 7 bases and J by 4 bases, leaving 16 bases between them. Germline CDR1 GTSNPN, CDR2 SVGIG (reference sequence). This CDR3 region has 13 residues. The full variable domain, completed using reference TRBV30 and TRBJ1-2, is SQTIHQWPATLVQPVGSPLSLECTVEGTSNPNLYWYRQAAGRGLQLLFYSVGIGQISSEVPQNLSASRPQDRQFILSSKKLLLSDSGFYLCALYPRGVYGYTFGSGTRLTVV.

This clonotype showed up just once. The chain couples TRBV6-1 to TRBJ2-2, with 8 positions matching TRBD2. This CDR3 has 16 residues. The V gene's germline CDR1 is MNHNS and CDR2 SASEGT. J was trimmed by 9 bases and V by 8 bases; bases with no gene match: 17. CDR3 residues: CASQMSLISGVRELFF. DNA of the CDR3: TGTGCCAGCCAAATGTCTTTGATTAGCGGGGTCCGGGAGCTGTTTTTT.